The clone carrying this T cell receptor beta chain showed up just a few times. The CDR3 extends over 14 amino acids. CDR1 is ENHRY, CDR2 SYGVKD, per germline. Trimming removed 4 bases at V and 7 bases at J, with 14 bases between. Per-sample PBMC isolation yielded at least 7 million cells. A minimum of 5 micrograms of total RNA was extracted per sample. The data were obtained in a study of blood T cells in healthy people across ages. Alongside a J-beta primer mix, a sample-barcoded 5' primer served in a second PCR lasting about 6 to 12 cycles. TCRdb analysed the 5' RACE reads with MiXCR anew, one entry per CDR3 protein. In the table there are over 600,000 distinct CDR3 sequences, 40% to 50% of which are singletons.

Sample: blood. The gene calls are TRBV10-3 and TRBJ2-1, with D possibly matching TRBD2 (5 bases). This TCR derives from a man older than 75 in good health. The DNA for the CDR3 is TGTGCCATCAGTGGCGGACTCTCGGTGAATGAGCAGTTCTTC. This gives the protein CAISGGLSVNEQFF.